Each of the 13 T cell receptor beta chains below was sequenced from the same sample in a study of blood T cells in healthy people across ages. A second PCR of roughly 6 to 12 cycles used a sample-barcoded 5' primer and a J-beta primer mix. TCRdb ran MiXCR on the 5' RACE reads and lists one entry per CDR3 protein. Of about 500,000 distinct CDR3 sequences listed, about 25% are singletons. This sample was shared with a second study, whose subject was T cells of mothers and their children.

Sequencing used blood. The source of these receptors is a boy under 18 in good health.

This clonotype was observed a few times. J is TRBJ2-7 and V is TRBV6-5; D may be TRBD1 (7 bases). Per the germline V gene, CDR1 is MNHEY and CDR2 is SVGAGI. The CDR3 has 15 residues. V dropped 5 bases and J dropped 2 bases, with 16 bases sitting between them. This chain's CDR3 is CASSSRQGGPYEQYF. Written as DNA, the CDR3 is TGTGCCAGCAGTAGCCGCCAGGGGGGTCCCTACGAGCAGTACTTC.

This clonotype was counted a few times. V usage is TRBV14 and J usage is TRBJ2-3, with TRBD1 as a possible D gene (5 bases). CDR1 and CDR2 (germline): SGHDN, FVKESK. This CDR3 is 15 amino acids long. V lost 8 bases to trimming and J lost 2 bases, with 17 bases between them. The CDR3 DNA reads TGTGCCAGCCTCCGACTGGGGCCAAACACAGATACGCAGTATTTT. This encodes CASLRLGPNTDTQYF.

This clonotype was found a few times. V gene TRBV29-1 combines with J gene TRBJ2-3, with D uncertain. Trimming pared 7 bases from V and 5 bases from J, leaving 10 bases between. This CDR3 is built from 11 residues. Germline assignment: CDR1 SQVTM and CDR2 ANQGSEA. In DNA, the CDR3 is TGCAGCGGCGTACACGTAGATACGCAGTATTTT. Amino acid sequence: CSGVHVDTQYF.

V usage is TRBV21-1 and J usage is TRBJ2-5; the table calls TRBD2, which could not be checked here. The DNA end lines up better with TRBJ2-7; the J call may be wrong. TRBV21-1 is labeled a pseudogene. This CDR3 comprises 17 residues. CDR3: CASSKTRTSGLSYEQYF. The CDR3 nucleotides are TGTGCCAGCAGCAAAACCCGGACTAGCGGGCTTTCCTACGAGCAGTACTTC.

As concerns this clonotype: The germline gene is not matched at one end of the junction; a read error may be the cause. CDR3 in DNA: TGTGCCAGCAGCCCCCCCGGGGGACTCCCCGGAGAGCTGTTTTTT. Its translation is CASSPPGGLPGELFF. The chain couples TRBV7-2 to TRBJ2-2; D is possibly TRBD2 (6 bases). Germline V gene data show CDR1 as SGHTA and CDR2 as FQGNSA. There are 15 residues in the CDR3.

In its sample, this clonotype was seen many times. The chain combines TRBV7-3 with TRBJ2-1; TRBD2 matches 12 bases. Germline trimming cut 1 base from V and 4 bases from J; bases unmatched to any gene: 8. The CDR3 spans 18 residues. Per germline, CDR1 SGHTA and CDR2 FQGTGA. CDR3 nucleotide sequence: TGTGCCAGCAGCTTAATTGGGGCTAGCGGGAGGGCTTACAATGAGCAGTTCTTC. It specifies CASSLIGASGRAYNEQFF.

The J gene is TRBJ2-2, the V gene TRBV5-1; 14 bases match TRBD2. In germline, CDR1 is SGHRS, CDR2 YFSETQ. The length of the CDR3 is 17 residues. The ends lost 4 bases at V and 3 bases at J; junction bases unmatched: 5. The CDR3 bases are TGCGCCAGCAGCACCAGGGGACTAGCGGGGGACACCGGGGAGCTGTTTTTT. Translated, it gives CASSTRGLAGDTGELFF.

This clonotype was found a few times. The chain employs TRBV28 and TRBJ2-5; 10 nucleotides match TRBD1. Judging by the DNA end, TRBJ2-7 fits better; the J call may be wrong. In germline, CDR1 is MDHEN, CDR2 SYDVKM. The CDR3 has 15 amino acids. In DNA, the CDR3 is TGTGCCAGCGGGGGGACAGGGGTCTCCTCCTACGAGCAGTACTTC. Translation: CASGGTGVSSYEQYF.

V usage is TRBV7-9 and J usage is TRBJ2-1; possibly TRBD1 for D (7 bases). Looked up from germline, CDR1 is SEHNR and CDR2 is FQNEAQ (reference sequence). Trimming took 4 bases from V and 4 from J, leaving 17 bases between them. CDR3 length: 16 residues. CDR3 in DNA: TGTGCCAGCAGCTCTACAGGGGCTAGCGTTTACAATGAGCAGTTCTTC. Translating gives CASSSTGASVYNEQFF.

This clonotype was counted a few times. The chain recombines TRBV20-1 with TRBJ2-7; D is undetermined. The germline CDR1 and CDR2 sequences are DFQATT and SNEGSKA (reference sequence). Trimming took off 0 bases at V and 1 base at J, with 16 bases between the two ends. CDR3 length: 16 amino acids. The CDR3 sequence is CSARDGLKGPSYEQYF. For the CDR3, the DNA is TGCAGTGCTAGAGACGGTTTAAAGGGCCCTTCCTACGAGCAGTACTTC.

The chain uses TRBV5-1 and TRBJ1-1, with 9 bases aligning to TRBD1. Germline CDR1 and CDR2: SGHRS and YFSETQ. V lost 0 bases and J lost 4; bases outside the gene matches: 7. The CDR3 sequence is 16 residues long. CDR3 bases: TGCGCCAGCAGCTTGGGGGGGCAACAGGGGGCCACTGAAGCTTTCTTT. This translates into CASSLGGQQGATEAFF.

This clonotype was counted a few times. The rearrangement joins TRBV27 to TRBJ2-3; 12 bases line up with TRBD2. V trimming: 5 bases; J trimming: 4 bases; junction bases outside the gene matches: 7. Germline lookup yields CDR1 MNHEY and CDR2 SMNVEV (reference sequence). CDR3 length equals 16 residues. CDR3 DNA sequence: TGTGCCAGCAGTCCTAGCGGGAGGGCCAGGTCAGATACGCAGTATTTT. Translated: CASSPSGRARSDTQYF.

This clonotype was seen a few times. This sequence joins TRBV10-3 and TRBJ1-2, with 7 bases identical to TRBD1. Trimming cost V 6 bases and J 2 bases; bases outside gene matches: 9. Looked up from germline, CDR1 is ENHRY and CDR2 is SYGVKD. The CDR3 runs to 15 residues. The CDR3, as DNA: TGTGCCATCAGAATGAGGGACAGTCGAAACTATGGCTACACCTTC. Translation gives CAIRMRDSRNYGYTF.